This TCR beta chain was sequenced for a study of siplizumab effects on memory and regulatory T cells. Study-wide findings and caveats: Researchers could not give a naive or memory phenotype to roughly 75-96% of proliferating CD4+ or CD8+ clones. Under siplizumab, an average about 70% of mappable alloreactive CD4+ clones were Treg-derived, compared with 26.9% in controls. Tregs proliferating in siplizumab cultures lacked confirmation of their suppressive function. Alloreactive sequences tracing back to unstimulated CD4+ memory cells were significantly reduced by siplizumab.

On this clone itself: Antigen specificity is unknown. One end of the junction does not line up with germline, which may come from a read error.

Germline V gene sequence: CDR1 LNHDA, CDR2 SQIVND (reference sequence). The CDR3 spans 12 residues. Only in-frame clones appear in the TCRdb table, and some are missing; sequencing was by immunoSEQ multiplex PCR. The table includes some 120,000 clones, about 94% detected once. The sample taken for sequencing was non-Treg CD4+ T cells sorted from blood. This clonotype originated in a human donor in good health. V and J are TRBV19 and TRBJ1-1; D gene ambiguous. CDR3 nucleotides: TGTGCCAGTAGTATTGGTAACAGTGAAGCTTTCTTT. Amino acids: CASSIGNSEAFF. Filled out from reference TRBV19 and TRBJ1-1, the complete variable domain reads DGGITQSPKYLFRKEGQNVTLSCEQNLNHDAMYWYRQDPGQGLRLIYYSQIVNDFQKGDIAEGYSVSREKKESFPLTVTSAQKNPTAFYLCASSIGNSEAFFGQGTRLTVV.